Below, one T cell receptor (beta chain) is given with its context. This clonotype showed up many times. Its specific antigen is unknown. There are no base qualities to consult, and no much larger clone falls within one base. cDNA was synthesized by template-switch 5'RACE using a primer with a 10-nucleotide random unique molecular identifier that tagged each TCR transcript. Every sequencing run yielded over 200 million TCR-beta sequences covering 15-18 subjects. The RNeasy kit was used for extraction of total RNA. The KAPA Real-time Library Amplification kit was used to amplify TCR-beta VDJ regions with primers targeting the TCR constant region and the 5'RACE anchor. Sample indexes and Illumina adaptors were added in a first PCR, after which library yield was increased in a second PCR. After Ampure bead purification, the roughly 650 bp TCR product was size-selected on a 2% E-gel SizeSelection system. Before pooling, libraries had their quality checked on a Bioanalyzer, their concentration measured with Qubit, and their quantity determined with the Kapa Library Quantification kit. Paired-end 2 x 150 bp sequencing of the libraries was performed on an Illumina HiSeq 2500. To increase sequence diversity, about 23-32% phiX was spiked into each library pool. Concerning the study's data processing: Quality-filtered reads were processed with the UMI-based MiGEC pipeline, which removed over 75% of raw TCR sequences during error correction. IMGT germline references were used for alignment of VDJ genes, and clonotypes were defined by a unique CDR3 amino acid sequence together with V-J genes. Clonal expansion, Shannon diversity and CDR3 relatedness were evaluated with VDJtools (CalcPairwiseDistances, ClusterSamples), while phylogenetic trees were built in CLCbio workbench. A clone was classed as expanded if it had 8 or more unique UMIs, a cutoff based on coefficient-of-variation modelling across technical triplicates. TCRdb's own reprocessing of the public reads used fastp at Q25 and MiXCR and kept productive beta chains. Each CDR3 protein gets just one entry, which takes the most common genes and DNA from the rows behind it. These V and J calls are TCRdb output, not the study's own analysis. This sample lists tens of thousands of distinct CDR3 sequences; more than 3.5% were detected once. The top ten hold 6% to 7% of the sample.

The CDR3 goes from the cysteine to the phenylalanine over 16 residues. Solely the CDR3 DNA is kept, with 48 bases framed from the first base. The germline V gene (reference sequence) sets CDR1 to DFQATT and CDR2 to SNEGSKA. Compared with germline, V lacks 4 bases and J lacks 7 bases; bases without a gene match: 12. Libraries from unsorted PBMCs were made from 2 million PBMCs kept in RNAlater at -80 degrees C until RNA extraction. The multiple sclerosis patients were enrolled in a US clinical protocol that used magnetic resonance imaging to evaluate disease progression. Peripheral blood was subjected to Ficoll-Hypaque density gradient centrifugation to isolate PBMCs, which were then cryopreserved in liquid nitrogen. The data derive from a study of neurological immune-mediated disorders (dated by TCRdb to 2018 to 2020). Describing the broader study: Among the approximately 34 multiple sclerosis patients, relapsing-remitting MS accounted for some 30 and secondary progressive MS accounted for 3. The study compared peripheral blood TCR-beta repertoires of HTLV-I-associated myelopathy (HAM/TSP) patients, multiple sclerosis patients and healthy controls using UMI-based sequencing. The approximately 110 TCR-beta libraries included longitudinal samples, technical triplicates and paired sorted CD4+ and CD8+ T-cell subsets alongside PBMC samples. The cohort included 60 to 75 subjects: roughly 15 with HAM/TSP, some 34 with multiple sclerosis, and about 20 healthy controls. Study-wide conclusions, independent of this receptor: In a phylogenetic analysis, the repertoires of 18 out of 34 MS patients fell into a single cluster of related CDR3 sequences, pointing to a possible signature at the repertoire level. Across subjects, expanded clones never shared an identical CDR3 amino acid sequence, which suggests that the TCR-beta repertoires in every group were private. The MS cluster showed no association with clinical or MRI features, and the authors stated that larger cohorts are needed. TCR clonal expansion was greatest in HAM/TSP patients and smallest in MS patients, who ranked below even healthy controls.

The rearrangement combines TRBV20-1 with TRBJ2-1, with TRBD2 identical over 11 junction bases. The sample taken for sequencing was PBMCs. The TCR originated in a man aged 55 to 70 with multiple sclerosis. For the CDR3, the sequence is CSANSWLAGGRNEQFF. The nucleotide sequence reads TGCAGTGCTAACTCTTGGCTAGCGGGAGGTCGGAATGAGCAGTTCTTC.